This entry lists 24 T cell receptor beta chains sequenced from one sample in a study of blood T cell repertoires in COVID-19. This table comes from immunoSEQ multiplex PCR, and its TCRdb copy is limited to in-frame clones, with some not included. The sample lists some 110,000 clones, around 80% occurring once. The sample comprised peripheral blood. The receptors come from a woman aged 55-70 years with acute or convalescent COVID-19.

This clone was detected only once. The V call is TRBV29-1, the J call TRBJ1-4, with 8 bases lining up with TRBD1. CDR3 length equals 15 residues. Unmatched junction bases numbered 9, after V lost 5 bases and J lost 4 bases. Germline CDR1 reads SQVTM; CDR2 reads ANQGSEA. This CDR3 is CSVSPGQGGNEKLFF. In nucleotides, the CDR3 is TGCAGCGTTTCACCCGGACAGGGAGGTAATGAAAAACTGTTTTTT. The whole variable domain, remainder taken from reference TRBV29-1 and TRBJ1-4, is SAVISQKPSRDICQRGTSLTIQCQVDSQVTMMFWYRQQPGQSLTLIATANQGSEATYESGFVIDKFPISRPNLTFSTLTVSNMSPEDSSIYLCSVSPGQGGNEKLFFGSGTQLSVL.

J is TRBJ2-7 and V is TRBV28, with 10 bases identical to TRBD2. Germline lookup yields CDR1 MDHEN and CDR2 SYDVKM. This CDR3 spans 14 amino acids. Trimming at V came to 5 bases and at J to 3 bases, leaving 4 bases not matched to a gene. Written as DNA, the CDR3 is TGTGCCAGCAGTACCGCTAGCGGGAGCTACGAGCAGTACTTC. Protein: CASSTASGSYEQYF.

V and J are TRBV2 and TRBJ2-5, with D maybe TRBD2 (6 bases). Trimming left V 2 bases short and J 1 base short, with 11 bases between. From germline, CDR1 is SNHLY and CDR2 FYNNEI. The CDR3 is 15 amino acids. CDR3 nucleotides: TGTGCCAGCAGTGAATCGACGGGGGTCCAAGAGACCCAGTACTTC. It codes for CASSESTGVQETQYF.

This chain links TRBV3-1 (or the pseudogene TRBV3-2) with TRBJ2-7; the D is unclear. V lost 1 base and J lost 4, with 14 bases in between. CDR3 length: 15 residues. Germline-derived CDR1 and CDR2 are LGHDT and YNNKEL (reference sequence). The CDR3: CASSQGASLQYEQYF. The CDR3 coding sequence is TGTGCCAGCAGCCAAGGGGCTTCCTTACAATACGAGCAGTACTTC.

V usage is TRBV7-2 and J usage is TRBJ1-2; 7 nucleotides match TRBD1. Germline V CDR1 and CDR2: SGHTA, FQGNSA. J lost 8 bases, V lost 5 bases, and 5 bases had no gene match. The CDR3 is 12 residues long. In DNA form, the CDR3 reads TGTGCCAGCAGCCGTGACAGGGTAGGCTACACCTTC. This sequence encodes CASSRDRVGYTF. Variable domain in full (rest from reference TRBV7-2 and TRBJ1-2): GAGVSQSPSNKVTEKGKDVELRCDPISGHTALYWYRQSLGQGLEFLIYFQGNSAPDKSGLPSDRFSAERTGGSVSTLTIQRTQQEDSAVYLCASSRDRVGYTFGSGTRLTVV.

V is TRBV21-1 and J is TRBJ2-3; the listed D gene, TRBD2, was not tested against the DNA. TRBV21-1 is described as a pseudogene. There are 16 residues in the CDR3. The CDR3 loop reads CASSKDREREMDTQYF. The CDR3 coding sequence is TGTGCCAGCAGCAAAGATCGCGAGCGGGAGATGGATACGCAGTATTTT.

The rearrangement links TRBV6-6 to TRBJ2-1; tentative D call: TRBD1 (6 bases). Germline V gene sequence: CDR1 MNHNY, CDR2 SVGAGI (reference sequence). V was cut by 4 bases and J by 5 bases, with 12 bases left in between. The CDR3 runs to 14 residues. The CDR3 coding sequence is TGTGCCAGCAGTTCCGCAGGGACAAACAATGAGCAGTTCTTC. Its translation: CASSSAGTNNEQFF.

This chain links TRBV6-5 with TRBJ1-4; D possibly corresponds to TRBD1 (6 bases). The CDR3 loop spans 15 amino acids. V was clipped by 3 bases and J by 8 bases, with 16 bases between them. Germline lookup yields CDR1 MNHEY and CDR2 SVGAGI. DNA for the CDR3: TGTGCCAGCAGTTATGCAGGGGCCCCCGGCGAAAAACTGTTTTTT. It specifies CASSYAGAPGEKLFF.

CDR3 DNA sequence: TGTGCCAGCAGCCCCGGACTATCCTTCCAAGGGATAAGCTCCTACAATGAGCAGTTCTTC. It translates to CASSPGLSFQGISSYNEQFF. V is TRBV7-3 and J is TRBJ2-1; TRBD2 might be the D (6 bases). Trimming pared 5 bases from V and 0 bases from J, leaving 26 bases between. The CDR3 has 20 amino acids. Germline V lookup: CDR1 SGHTA, CDR2 FQGTGA.

Regarding this clone: The identical CDR3 is also encoded by other nucleotide sequences in the sample. The chain carries TRBV3-1 (or the pseudogene TRBV3-2) and TRBJ1-1; the match to TRBD1 covers 7 bases. Trimming took 1 base from V and 3 from J; bases not matched to a gene: 2. Germline V gene sequence: CDR1 LGHDT, CDR2 YNNKEL (reference sequence). The CDR3 totals 14 residues. In DNA form, the CDR3 reads TGTGCCAGCAGCCAAGGACAGGGTGACACTGAAGCTTTCTTT. Its protein product is CASSQGQGDTEAFF.

The chain combines TRBV27 with TRBJ1-6; 9 bases line up with TRBD1. The V segment lost 2 bases and the J segment 10 bases; nucleotides outside the gene matches: 6. This CDR3 spans 15 amino acids. Per germline, CDR1 MNHEY and CDR2 SMNVEV (reference sequence). CDR3 sequence reads: CASSLRTGGLSPLHF. CDR3 nucleotide sequence: TGTGCCAGCAGTTTACGAACAGGGGGCTTGTCACCCCTCCACTTT.

V is TRBV7-2 and J is TRBJ2-7, with 9 bases fitting TRBD2. Trimming removed 2 bases from V and 3 bases from J; junction bases left unmatched: 11. CDR1 is SGHTA and CDR2 is FQGNSA in the germline V gene. CDR3 size: 17 residues. CDR3 residues: CASSLPHSGGNNYEQYF. The CDR3 DNA reads as TGTGCCAGCAGCTTACCACATAGCGGGGGTAACAACTACGAGCAGTACTTC.

This clone was observed a handful of times. The chain uses TRBV27 and TRBJ1-5; 8 nucleotides match TRBD1. With V trimmed by 3 bases and J by 4 bases, 11 bases remained unmatched. Germline CDR1 is MNHEY and CDR2 is SMNVEV (reference sequence). There are 17 residues in the CDR3. The CDR3 sequence: CASSLTGALGGNQPQHF. The CDR3, as DNA: TGTGCCAGCAGTTTGACAGGGGCTCTTGGGGGAAATCAGCCCCAGCATTTT.

The chain has TRBV20-1 and TRBJ2-7; D unresolved. This CDR3 has 12 amino acids. V shed 3 bases and J shed 3 bases, with 9 bases lying between them. The germline V gene encodes CDR1 DFQATT and CDR2 SNEGSKA (reference sequence). In nucleotides, the CDR3 is TGCAGTGCTAGTTCCGCAGGCTACGAGCAGTACTTC. Residues: CSASSAGYEQYF.

This clone showed up just once. The rearrangement uses TRBV3-1 (or the pseudogene TRBV3-2) and TRBJ1-2; D gene unclear. The CDR3 extends over 12 amino acids. Trimming cost V 0 bases and J 4 bases, with 3 bases left between them. The germline V gene has CDR1 LGHDT and CDR2 YNNKEL (reference sequence). CDR3 DNA sequence: TGTGCCAGCAGCCAAGAGAGCTATGGCTACACCTTC. Residues: CASSQESYGYTF.

The CDR3 DNA is TGTGCCAGCAGCACCCTCATGGGGCAGGGGAATGAGCAGTTCTTC. Its translation: CASSTLMGQGNEQFF. The chain joins TRBV7-9 to TRBJ2-1, with D maybe TRBD1 (6 bases). The germline V gene has CDR1 SEHNR and CDR2 FQNEAQ (reference sequence). V shed 5 bases and J shed 7 bases, with 18 bases lying between them. The CDR3 totals 15 residues.

The chain is built from TRBV30 and TRBJ2-5, with 7 bases lining up with TRBD2. V shed 1 base, J shed 6 bases, and the junction held 11 bases outside the gene matches. The germline V gene has CDR1 GTSNPN and CDR2 SVGIG (reference sequence). The CDR3 runs 15 residues. The CDR3 bases are TGTGCCTGGAGTGGGGGGGGAACAGAAGGGAAGACCCAGTACTTC. It translates to CAWSGGGTEGKTQYF.

The V call is TRBV6-2 or TRBV6-3, the J call TRBJ1-5; TRBD1 might be the D (5 bases). The germline CDR1 and CDR2 sequences are MNHEY and SVGEGT. The V gene lost 6 bases and the J gene lost 7 bases, with 16 bases spanning the gap. The CDR3 has 14 residues. DNA for the CDR3: TGTGCCAGCAGCCTATACGGGGGAAACCAGCCCCAGCATTTT. This encodes CASSLYGGNQPQHF.

The chain joins TRBV6-2 or TRBV6-3 to TRBJ1-2, with D perhaps matching TRBD1 (5 bases). The germline gives CDR1 MNHEY, CDR2 SVGEGT. Trimming took 6 bases from V and 3 from J, leaving 11 bases between them. The CDR3 totals 13 residues. In DNA, the CDR3 is TGTGCCAGCAGCCGACAGCCATACTATGGCTACACCTTC. Its translation: CASSRQPYYGYTF.

This clone was seen a few times. The chain carries TRBV3-1 (or the pseudogene TRBV3-2) and TRBJ2-7; 10 nucleotides agree with TRBD1. Germline V CDR1 and CDR2: LGHDT, YNNKEL (reference sequence). V lost 1 base, J lost 5 bases, and 2 bases stayed unmatched. This CDR3 is built from 14 residues. In nucleotides, the CDR3 is TGTGCCAGCAGCCAAGGACAGGGGGCGGACGAGCAGTACTTC. As protein: CASSQGQGADEQYF.

The chain is built from TRBV19 and TRBJ2-7; 7 bases align to TRBD2. The CDR3 contains 15 residues. CDR1 LNHDA and CDR2 SQIVND come from the germline V gene (reference sequence). Trimming at V came to 5 bases and at J to 0 bases, leaving 7 bases not matched to a gene. CDR3 DNA: TGTGCCAGTAGTCAGTTGGCGGGGGTCTCCTACGAGCAGTACTTC. Translating it yields CASSQLAGVSYEQYF.

This chain joins TRBV5-8 and TRBJ1-5; perhaps TRBD1 as D (6 bases). The V end lost 0 bases, the J end lost 3 bases, and 22 bases lay between the germline ends. Germline CDR1 is SGHTS and CDR2 is YDEGEE. CDR3 size: 19 residues. CDR3 sequence reads: CASSLVRGAKNTYNQPQHF. In nucleotides, the CDR3 is TGTGCCAGCAGCTTGGTGCGGGGGGCCAAGAATACCTACAATCAGCCCCAGCATTTT.

The chain has TRBV5-1 and TRBJ1-1; 8 positions match TRBD1. V was pared by 3 bases and J by 3 bases, with 4 bases of the junction left unmatched. CDR1 and CDR2 (germline): SGHRS, YFSETQ. The CDR3 length is 14 residues. Here the CDR3 DNA reads TGCGCCAGCAGCTGGACAGGGAGGGACACTGAAGCTTTCTTT. Its protein is CASSWTGRDTEAFF.

V gene TRBV5-1 combines with J gene TRBJ1-3; 9 bases line up with TRBD1. CDR1 is SGHRS and CDR2 is YFSETQ in the germline V gene. With 5 bases clipped from V and 0 bases from J, the junction kept 6 bases outside the gene matches. The length of the CDR3 is 16 residues. The CDR3 loop is CASSPGTGLSGNTIYF. The DNA of the CDR3 is TGCGCCAGCAGTCCCGGGACAGGGCTCTCTGGAAACACCATATATTTT.